The clone carrying this T cell receptor beta chain was counted ten times or more. Its antigen is currently unknown. Each CDR3 protein is one row after TCRdb ran MiXCR on the 5' RACE reads. Of some 250,000 distinct CDR3 sequences detected, about 24% appear once; the ten largest clones hold over 0.55%. This specimen belongs to a study of CD8 T cells in ankylosing spondylitis. Study-level points and caveats: What appeared characteristic of ankylosing spondylitis blood was a TCR beta motif of eight highly homologous variants.

The CDR3 spans 16 residues. V trimming: 6 bases; J trimming: 0 bases; junction bases outside the gene matches: 13. The germline gives CDR1 DFQATT, CDR2 SNEGSKA (reference sequence). This TCR was recovered from a male donor with ankylosing spondylitis or in good health (not recorded which). The J gene is TRBJ1-2, the V gene TRBV20-1, with TRBD1 matching over 7 bases. The specimen was blood, either unsorted or a sorted T cell fraction (not recorded which). CDR3 residues: CSAPDVDRLANYGYTF. The CDR3 DNA reads TGCAGTGCCCCAGACGTGGACAGGTTAGCTAACTATGGCTACACCTTC.